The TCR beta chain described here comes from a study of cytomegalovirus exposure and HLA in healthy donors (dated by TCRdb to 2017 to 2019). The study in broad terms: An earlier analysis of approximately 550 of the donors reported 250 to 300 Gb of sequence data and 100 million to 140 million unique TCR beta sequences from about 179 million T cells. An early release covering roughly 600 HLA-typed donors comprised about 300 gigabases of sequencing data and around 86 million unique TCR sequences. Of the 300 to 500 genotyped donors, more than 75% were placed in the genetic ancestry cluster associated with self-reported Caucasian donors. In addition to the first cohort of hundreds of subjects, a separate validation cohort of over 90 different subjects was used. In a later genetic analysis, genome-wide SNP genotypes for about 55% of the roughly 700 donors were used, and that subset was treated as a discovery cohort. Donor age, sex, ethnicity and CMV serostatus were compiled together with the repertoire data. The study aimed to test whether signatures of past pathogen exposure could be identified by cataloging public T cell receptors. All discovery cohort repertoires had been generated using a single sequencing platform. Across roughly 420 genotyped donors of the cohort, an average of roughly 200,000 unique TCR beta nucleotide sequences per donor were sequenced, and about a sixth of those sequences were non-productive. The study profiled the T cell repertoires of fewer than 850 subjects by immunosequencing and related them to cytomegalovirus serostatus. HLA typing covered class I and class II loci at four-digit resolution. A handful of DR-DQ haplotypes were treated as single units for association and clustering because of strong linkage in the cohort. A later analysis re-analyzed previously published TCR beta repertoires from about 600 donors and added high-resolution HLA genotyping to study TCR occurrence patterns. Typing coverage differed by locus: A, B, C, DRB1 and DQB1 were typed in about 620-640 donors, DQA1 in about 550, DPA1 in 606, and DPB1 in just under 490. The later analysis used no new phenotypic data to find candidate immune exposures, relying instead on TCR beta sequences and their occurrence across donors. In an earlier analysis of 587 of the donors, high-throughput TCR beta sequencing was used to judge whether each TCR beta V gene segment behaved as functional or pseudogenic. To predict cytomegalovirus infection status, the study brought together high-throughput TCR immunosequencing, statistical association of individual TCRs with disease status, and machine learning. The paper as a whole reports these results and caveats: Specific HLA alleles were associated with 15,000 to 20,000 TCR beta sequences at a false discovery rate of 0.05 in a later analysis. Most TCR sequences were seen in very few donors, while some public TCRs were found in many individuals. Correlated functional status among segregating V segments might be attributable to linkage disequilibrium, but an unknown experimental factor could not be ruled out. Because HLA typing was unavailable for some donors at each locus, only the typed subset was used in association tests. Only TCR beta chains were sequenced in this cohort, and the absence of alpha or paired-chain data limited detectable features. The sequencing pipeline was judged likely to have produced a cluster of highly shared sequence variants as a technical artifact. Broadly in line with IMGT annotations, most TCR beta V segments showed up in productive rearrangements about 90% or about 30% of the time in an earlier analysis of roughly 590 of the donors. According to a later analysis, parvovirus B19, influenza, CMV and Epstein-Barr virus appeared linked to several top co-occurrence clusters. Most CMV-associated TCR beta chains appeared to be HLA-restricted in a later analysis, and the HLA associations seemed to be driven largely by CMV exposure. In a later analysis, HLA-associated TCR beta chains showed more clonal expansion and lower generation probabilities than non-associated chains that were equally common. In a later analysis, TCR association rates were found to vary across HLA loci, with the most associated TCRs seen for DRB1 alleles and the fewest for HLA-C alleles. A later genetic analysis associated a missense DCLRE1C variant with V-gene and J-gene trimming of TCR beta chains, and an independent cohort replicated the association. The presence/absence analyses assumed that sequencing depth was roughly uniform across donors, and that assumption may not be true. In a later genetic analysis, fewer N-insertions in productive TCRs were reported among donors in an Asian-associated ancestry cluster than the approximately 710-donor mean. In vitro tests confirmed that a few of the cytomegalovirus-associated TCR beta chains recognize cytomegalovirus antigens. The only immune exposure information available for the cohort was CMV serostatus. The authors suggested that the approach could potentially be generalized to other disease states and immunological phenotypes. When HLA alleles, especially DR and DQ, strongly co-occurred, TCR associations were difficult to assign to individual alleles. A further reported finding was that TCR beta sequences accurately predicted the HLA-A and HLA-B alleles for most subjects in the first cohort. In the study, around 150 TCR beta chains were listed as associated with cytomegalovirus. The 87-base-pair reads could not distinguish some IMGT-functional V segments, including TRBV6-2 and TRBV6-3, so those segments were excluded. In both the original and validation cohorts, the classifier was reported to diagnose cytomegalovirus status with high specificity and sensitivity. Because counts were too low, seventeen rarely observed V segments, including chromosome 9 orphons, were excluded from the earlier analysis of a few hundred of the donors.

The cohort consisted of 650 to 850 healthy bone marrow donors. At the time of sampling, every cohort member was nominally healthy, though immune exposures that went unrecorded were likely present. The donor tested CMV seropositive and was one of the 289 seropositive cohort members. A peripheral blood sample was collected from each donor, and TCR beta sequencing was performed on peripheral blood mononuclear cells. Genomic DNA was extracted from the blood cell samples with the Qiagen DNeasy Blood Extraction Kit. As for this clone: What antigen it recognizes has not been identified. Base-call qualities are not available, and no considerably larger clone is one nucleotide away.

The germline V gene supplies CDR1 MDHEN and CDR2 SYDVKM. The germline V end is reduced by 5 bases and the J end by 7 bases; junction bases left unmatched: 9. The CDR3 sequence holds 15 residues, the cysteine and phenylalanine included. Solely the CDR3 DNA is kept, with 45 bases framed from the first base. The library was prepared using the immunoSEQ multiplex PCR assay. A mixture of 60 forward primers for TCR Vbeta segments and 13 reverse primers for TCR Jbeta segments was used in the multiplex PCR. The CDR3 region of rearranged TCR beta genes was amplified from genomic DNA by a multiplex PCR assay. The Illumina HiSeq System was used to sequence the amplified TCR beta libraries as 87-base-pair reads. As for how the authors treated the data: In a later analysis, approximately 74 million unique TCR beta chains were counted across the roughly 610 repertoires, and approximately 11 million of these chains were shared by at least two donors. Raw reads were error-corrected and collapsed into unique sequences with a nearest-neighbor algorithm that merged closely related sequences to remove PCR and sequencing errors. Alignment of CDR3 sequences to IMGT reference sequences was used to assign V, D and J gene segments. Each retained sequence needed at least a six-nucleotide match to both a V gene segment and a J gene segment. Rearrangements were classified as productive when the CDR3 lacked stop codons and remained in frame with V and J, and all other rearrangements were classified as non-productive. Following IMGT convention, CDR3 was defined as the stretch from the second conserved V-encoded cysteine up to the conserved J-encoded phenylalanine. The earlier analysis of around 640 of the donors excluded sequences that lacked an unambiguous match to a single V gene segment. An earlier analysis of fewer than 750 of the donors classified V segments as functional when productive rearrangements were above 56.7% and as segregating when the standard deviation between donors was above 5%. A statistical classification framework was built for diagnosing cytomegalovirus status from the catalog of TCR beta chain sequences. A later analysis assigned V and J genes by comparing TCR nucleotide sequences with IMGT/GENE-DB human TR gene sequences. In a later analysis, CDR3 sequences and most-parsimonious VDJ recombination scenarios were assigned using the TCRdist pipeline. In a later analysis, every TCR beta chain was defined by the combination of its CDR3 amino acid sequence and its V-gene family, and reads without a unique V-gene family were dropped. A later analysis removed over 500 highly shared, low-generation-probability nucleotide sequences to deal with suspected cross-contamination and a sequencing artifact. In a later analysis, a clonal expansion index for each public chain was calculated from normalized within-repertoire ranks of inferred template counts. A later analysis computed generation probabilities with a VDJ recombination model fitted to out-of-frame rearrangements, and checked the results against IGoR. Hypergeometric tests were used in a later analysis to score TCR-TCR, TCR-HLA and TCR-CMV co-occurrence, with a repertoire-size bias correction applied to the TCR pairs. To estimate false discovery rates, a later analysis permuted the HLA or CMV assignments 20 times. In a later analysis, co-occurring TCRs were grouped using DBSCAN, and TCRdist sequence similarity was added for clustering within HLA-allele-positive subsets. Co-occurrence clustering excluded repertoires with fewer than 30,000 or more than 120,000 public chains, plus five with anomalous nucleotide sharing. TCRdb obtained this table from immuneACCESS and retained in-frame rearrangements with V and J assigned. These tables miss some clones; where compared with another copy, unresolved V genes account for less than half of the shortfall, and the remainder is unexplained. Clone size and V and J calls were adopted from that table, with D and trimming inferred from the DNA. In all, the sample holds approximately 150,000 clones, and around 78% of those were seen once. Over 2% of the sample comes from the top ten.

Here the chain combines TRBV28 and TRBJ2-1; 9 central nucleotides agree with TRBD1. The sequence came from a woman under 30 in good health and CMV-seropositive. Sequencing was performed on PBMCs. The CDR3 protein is CASSGTGRSINEQFF. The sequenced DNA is TGTGCCAGCAGTGGGACAGGGAGGTCCATTAATGAGCAGTTCTTC.